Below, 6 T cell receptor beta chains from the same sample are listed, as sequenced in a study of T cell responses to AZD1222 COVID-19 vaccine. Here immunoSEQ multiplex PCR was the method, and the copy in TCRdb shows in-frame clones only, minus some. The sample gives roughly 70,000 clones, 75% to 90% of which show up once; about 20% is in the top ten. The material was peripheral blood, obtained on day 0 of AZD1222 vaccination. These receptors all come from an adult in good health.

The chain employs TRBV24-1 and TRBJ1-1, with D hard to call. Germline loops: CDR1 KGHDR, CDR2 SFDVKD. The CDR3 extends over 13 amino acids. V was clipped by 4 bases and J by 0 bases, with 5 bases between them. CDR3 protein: CATSEGMNTEAFF. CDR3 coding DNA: TGTGCCACCAGTGAAGGGATGAACACTGAAGCTTTCTTT.

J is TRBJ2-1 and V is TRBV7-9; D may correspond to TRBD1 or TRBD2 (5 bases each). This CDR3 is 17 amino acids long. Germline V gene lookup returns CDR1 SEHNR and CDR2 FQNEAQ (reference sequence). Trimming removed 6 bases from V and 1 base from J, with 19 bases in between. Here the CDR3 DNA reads TGTGCCAGCAGTCTAACGTGGGGGTTTGAGTCCTACAATGAGCAGTTCTTC. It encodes CASSLTWGFESYNEQFF.

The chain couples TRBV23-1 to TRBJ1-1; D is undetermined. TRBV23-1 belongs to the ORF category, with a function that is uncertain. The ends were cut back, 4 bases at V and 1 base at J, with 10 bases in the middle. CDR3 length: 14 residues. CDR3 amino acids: CASSLDWENTEAFF. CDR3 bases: TGCGCCAGCAGTCTAGACTGGGAGAACACTGAAGCTTTCTTT.

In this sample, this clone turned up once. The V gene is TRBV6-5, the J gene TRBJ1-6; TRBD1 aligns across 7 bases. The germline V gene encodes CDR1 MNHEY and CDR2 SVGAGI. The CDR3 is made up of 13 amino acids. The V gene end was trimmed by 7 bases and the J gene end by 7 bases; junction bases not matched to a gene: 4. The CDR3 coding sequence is TGTGCCAGCACCGGGACAGCAAATTCACCCCTCCACTTT. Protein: CASTGTANSPLHF.

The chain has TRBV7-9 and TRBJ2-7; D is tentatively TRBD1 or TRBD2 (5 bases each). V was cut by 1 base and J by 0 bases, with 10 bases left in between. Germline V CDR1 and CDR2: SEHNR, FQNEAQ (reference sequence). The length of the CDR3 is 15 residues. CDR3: CASSLGGELSYEQYF. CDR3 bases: TGTGCCAGCAGCTTAGGAGGGGAACTCTCCTACGAGCAGTACTTC.

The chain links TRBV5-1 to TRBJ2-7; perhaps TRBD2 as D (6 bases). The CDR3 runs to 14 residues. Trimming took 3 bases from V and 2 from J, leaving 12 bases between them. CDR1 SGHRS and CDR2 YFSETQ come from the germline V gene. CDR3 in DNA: TGCGCCAGCAGCTACGGGGGAGACACCTACGAGCAGTACTTC. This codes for CASSYGGDTYEQYF.